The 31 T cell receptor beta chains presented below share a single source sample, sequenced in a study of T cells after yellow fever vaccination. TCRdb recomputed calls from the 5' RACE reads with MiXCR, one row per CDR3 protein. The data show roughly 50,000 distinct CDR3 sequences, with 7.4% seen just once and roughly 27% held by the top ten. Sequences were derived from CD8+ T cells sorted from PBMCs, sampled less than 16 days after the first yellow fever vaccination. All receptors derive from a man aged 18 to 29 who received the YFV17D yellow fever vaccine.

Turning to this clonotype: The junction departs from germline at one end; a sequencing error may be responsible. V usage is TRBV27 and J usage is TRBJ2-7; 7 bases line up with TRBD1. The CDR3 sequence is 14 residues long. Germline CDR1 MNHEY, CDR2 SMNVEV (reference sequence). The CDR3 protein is CANSLGQGDYEQYF. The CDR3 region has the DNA TGTGCCAACAGTTTAGGCCAGGGGGATTACGAGCAGTACTTC.

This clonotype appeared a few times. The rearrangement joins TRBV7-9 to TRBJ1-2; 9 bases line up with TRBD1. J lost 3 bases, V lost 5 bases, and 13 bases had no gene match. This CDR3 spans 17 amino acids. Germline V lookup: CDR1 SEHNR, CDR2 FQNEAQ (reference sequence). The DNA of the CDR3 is TGTGCCAGCAGCCCTTCCCCGGGACAGGGAAGAGACTATGGCTACACCTTC. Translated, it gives CASSPSPGQGRDYGYTF.

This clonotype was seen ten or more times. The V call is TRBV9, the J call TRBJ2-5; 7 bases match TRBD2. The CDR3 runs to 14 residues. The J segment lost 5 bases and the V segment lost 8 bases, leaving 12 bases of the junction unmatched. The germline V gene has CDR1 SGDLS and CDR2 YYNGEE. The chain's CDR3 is CASGEGPGGETQYF. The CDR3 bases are TGTGCCAGTGGGGAGGGACCAGGAGGGGAGACCCAGTACTTC.

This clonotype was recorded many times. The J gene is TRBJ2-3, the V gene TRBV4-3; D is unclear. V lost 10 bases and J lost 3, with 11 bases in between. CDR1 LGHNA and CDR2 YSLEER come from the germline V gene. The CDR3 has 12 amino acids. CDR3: CATLSPTDTQYF. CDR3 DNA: TGCGCCACCCTCAGCCCGACAGATACGCAGTATTTT.

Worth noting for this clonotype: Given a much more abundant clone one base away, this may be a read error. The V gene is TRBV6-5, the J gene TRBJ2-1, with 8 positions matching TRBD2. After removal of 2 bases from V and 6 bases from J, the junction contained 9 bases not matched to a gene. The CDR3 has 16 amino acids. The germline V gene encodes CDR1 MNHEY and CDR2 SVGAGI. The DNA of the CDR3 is TGTGCCAGCAGTTACCCGAACAGCGGGGGCCTCAATGAGCAGTTCTTC. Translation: CASSYPNSGGLNEQFF.

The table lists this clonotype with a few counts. CDR3 coding DNA: TGTGCCAGCAGCTCCCGGGACAGGGTGTACGAGCAGTACGTC. Encoded protein: CASSSRDRVYEQYV. The chain joins TRBV7-8 to TRBJ2-7, with 9 bases aligning to TRBD1. CDR3 length: 14 amino acids. Germline V gene sequence: CDR1 SGHVS, CDR2 FQNEAQ. The ends lost 4 bases at V and 4 bases at J; junction bases unmatched: 5.

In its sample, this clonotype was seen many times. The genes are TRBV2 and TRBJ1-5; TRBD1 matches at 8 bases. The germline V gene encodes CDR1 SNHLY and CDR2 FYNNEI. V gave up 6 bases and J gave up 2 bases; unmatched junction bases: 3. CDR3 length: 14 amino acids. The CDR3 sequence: CASRVTGGNQPQHF. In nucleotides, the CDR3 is TGTGCCAGCAGGGTGACAGGGGGCAATCAGCCCCAGCATTTT.

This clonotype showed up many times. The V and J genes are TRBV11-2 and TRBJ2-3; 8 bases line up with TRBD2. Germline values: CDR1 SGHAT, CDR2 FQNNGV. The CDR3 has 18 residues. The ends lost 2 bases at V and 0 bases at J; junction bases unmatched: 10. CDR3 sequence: CASSLSIRGGHSTDTQYF. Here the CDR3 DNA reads TGTGCCAGCAGCTTATCAATTCGCGGGGGGCATAGCACAGATACGCAGTATTTT.

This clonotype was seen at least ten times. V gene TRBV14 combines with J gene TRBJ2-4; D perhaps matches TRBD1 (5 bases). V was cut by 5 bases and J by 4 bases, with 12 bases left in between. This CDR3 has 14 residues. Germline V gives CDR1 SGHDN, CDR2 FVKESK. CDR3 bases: TGTGCCAGCAGCAACGACAGACTTAAAAACATTCAGTACTTC. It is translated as CASSNDRLKNIQYF. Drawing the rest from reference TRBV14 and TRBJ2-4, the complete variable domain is EAGVTQFPSHSVIEKGQTVTLRCDPISGHDNLYWYRRVMGKEIKFLLHFVKESKQDESGMPNNRFLAERTGGTYSTLKVQPAELEDSGVYFCASSNDRLKNIQYFGAGTRLSVL.

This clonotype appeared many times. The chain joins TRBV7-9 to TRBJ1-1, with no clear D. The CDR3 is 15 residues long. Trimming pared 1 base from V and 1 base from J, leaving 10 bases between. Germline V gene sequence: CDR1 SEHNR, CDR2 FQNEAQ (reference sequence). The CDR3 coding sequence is TGTGCCAGCAGCTTAGTGGTGGGTCAGAACACTGAAGCTTTCTTT. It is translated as CASSLVVGQNTEAFF.

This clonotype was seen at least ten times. CDR3 DNA sequence: TGTGCCAGCAGCTTAAGTTTACGGAATTACGAGCAGTACTTC. This gives the protein CASSLSLRNYEQYF. This chain uses TRBV7-9 with TRBJ2-7; D gene unclear. The germline V and J ends were trimmed by 2 bases and 4 bases, with 12 bases remaining between them. Germline assignment: CDR1 SEHNR and CDR2 FQNEAQ (reference sequence). The CDR3 extends over 14 amino acids.

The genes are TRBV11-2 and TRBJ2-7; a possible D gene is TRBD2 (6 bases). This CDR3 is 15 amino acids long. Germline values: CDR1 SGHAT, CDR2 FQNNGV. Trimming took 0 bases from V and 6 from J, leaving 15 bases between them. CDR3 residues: CASSLEGLPCREQYV. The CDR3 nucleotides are TGTGCCAGCAGCTTAGAGGGACTCCCCTGCCGCGAGCAGTACGTC.

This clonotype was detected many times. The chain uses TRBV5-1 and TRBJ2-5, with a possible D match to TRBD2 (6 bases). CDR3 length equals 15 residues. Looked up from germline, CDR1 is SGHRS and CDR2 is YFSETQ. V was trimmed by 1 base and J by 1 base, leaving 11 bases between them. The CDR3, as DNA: TGCGCCAGCAGCTTGTTGCGGGGCCCCCAAGAGACCCAGTACTTC. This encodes CASSLLRGPQETQYF. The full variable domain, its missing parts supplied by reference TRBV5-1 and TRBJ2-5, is KAGVTQTPRYLIKTRGQQVTLSCSPISGHRSVSWYQQTPGQGLQFLFEYFSETQRNKGNFPGRFSGRQFSNSRSEMNVSTLELGDSALYLCASSLLRGPQETQYFGPGTRLLVL.

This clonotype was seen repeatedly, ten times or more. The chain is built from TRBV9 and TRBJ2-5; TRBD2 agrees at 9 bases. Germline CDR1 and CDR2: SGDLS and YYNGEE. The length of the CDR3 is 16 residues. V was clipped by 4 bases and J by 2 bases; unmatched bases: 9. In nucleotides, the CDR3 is TGTGCCAGCAGCCCCAGTCTAGCGGGGTATCAAGAGACCCAGTACTTC. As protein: CASSPSLAGYQETQYF.

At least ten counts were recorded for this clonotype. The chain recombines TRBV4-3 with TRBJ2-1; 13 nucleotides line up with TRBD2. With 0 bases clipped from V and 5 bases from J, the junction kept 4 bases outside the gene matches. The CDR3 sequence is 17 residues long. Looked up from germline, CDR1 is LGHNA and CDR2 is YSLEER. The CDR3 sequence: CASSQDGLAGANNEQFF. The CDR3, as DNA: TGCGCCAGCAGCCAAGATGGACTAGCGGGGGCAAACAATGAGCAGTTCTTC.

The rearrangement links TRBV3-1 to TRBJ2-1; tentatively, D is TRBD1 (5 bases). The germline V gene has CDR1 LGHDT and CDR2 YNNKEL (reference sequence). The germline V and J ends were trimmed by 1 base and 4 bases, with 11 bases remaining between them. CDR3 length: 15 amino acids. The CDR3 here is CASSQASDNYNEQFF. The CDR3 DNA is TGTGCCAGCAGCCAAGCCTCGGACAATTACAATGAGCAGTTCTTC.

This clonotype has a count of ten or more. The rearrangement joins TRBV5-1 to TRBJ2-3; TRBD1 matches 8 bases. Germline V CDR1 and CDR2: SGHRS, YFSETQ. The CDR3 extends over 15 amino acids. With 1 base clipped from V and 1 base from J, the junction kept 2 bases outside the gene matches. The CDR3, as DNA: TGCGCCAGCAGCTTGTCGACAGGGGGCACAGATACGCAGTATTTT. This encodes CASSLSTGGTDTQYF.

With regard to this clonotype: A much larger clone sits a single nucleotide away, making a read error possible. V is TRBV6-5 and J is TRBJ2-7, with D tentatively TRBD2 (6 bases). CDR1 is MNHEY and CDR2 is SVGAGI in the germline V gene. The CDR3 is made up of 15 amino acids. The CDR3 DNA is TGTGCCAGCAGTTATGGGCTAGCGAAGTACTACAAGCAGTACTTC. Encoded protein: CASSYGLAKYYKQYF.

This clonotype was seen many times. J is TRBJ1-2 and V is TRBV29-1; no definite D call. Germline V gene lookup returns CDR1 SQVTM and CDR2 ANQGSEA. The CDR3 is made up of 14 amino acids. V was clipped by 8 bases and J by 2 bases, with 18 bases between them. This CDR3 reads CSCPSEGRNYGYTF. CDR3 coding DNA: TGCAGCTGTCCTTCGGAAGGCCGGAACTATGGCTACACCTTC. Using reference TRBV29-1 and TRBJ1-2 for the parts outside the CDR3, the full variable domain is SAVISQKPSRDICQRGTSLTIQCQVDSQVTMMFWYRQQPGQSLTLIATANQGSEATYESGFVIDKFPISRPNLTFSTLTVSNMSPEDSSIYLCSCPSEGRNYGYTFGSGTRLTVV.

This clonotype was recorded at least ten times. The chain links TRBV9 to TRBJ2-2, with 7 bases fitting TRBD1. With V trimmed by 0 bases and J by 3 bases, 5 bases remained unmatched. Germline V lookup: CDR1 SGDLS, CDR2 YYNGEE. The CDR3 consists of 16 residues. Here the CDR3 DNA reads TGTGCCAGCAGCGTAGACGGGCAGGGGGACACCGGGGAGCTGTTTTTT. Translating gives CASSVDGQGDTGELFF.

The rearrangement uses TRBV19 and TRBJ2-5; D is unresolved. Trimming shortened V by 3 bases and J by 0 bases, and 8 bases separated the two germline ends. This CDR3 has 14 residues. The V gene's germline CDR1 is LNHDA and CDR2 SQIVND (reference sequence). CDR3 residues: CASSIGQNQETQYF. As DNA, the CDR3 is TGTGCCAGTAGTATTGGTCAGAACCAAGAGACCCAGTACTTC. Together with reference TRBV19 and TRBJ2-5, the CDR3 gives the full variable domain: DGGITQSPKYLFRKEGQNVTLSCEQNLNHDAMYWYRQDPGQGLRLIYYSQIVNDFQKGDIAEGYSVSREKKESFPLTVTSAQKNPTAFYLCASSIGQNQETQYFGPGTRLLVL.

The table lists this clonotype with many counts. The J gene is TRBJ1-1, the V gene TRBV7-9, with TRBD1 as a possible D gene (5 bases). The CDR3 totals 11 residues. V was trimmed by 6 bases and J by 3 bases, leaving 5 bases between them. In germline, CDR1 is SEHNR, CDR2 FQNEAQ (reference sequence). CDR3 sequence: CASRGDTEAFF. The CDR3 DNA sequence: TGTGCCAGCAGGGGGGACACTGAAGCTTTCTTT.

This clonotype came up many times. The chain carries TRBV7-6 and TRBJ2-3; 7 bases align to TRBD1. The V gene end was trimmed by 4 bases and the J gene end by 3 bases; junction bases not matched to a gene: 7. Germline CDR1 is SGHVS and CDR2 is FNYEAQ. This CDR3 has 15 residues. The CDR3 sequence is CASSSRQGWTDTQYF. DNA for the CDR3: TGTGCCAGCAGCTCCAGACAGGGATGGACAGATACGCAGTATTTT.

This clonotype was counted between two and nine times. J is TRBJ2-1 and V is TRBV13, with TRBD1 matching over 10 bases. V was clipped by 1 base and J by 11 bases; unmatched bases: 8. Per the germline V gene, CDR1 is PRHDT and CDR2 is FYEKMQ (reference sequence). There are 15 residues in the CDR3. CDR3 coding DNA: TGTGCCAGCAGCTTAGAAACCGGGACAGGGGAGAAGCAGTTCTTC. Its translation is CASSLETGTGEKQFF.

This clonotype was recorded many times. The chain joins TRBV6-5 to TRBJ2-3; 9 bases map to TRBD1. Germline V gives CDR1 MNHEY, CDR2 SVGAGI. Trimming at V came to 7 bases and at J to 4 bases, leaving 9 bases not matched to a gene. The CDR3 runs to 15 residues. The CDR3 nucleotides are TGTGCCAGCACAGGACAGGGGTCAACCCCAGATACGCAGTATTTT. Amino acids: CASTGQGSTPDTQYF.

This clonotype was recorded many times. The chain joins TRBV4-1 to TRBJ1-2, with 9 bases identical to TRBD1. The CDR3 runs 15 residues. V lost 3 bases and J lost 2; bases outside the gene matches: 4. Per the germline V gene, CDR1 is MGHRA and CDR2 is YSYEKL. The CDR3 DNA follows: TGCGCCAGCAGCCAGGGACAGGGCCTCAACTATGGCTACACCTTC. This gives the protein CASSQGQGLNYGYTF.

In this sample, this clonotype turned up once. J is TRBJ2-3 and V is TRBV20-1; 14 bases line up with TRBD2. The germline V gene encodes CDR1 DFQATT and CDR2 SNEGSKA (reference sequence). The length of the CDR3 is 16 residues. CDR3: CCGGTSGGALTDTQYF. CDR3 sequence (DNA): TGCTGTGGCGGGACTAGCGGGGGAGCACTCACAGATACGCAGTATTTT.

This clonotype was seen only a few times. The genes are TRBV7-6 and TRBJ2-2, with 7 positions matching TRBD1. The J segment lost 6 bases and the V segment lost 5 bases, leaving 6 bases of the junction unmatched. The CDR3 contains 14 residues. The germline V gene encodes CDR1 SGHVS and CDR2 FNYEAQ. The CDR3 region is CASSGVRGSGELFF. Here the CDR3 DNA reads TGTGCCAGCAGCGGAGTCAGGGGGTCCGGGGAGCTGTTTTTT.

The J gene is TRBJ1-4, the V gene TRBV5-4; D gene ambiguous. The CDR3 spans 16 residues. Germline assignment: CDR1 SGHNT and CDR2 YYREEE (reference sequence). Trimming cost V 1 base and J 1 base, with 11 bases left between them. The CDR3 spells CASSLNLEGTNEKLFF. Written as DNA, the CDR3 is TGTGCCAGCAGCTTGAATCTCGAGGGAACTAATGAAAAACTGTTTTTT.

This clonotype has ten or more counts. CDR3 sequence: CASTGWEAKETQYF. CDR3 coding DNA: TGTGCCAGCACCGGGTGGGAAGCCAAAGAGACCCAGTACTTC. The chain is built from TRBV6-1 and TRBJ2-5; D is unclear. The ends were cut back, 7 bases at V and 3 bases at J, with 15 bases in the middle. Germline V gives CDR1 MNHNS, CDR2 SASEGT. The CDR3 consists of 14 residues.

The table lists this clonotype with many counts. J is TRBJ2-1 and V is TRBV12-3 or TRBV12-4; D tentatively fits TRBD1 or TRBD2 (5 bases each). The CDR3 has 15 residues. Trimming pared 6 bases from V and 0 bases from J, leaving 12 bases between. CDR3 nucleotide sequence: TGTGCCAGCAGGTACGGGGCTAGCTCCTACAATGAGCAGTTCTTC. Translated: CASRYGASSYNEQFF.